Presented here are 22 T cell receptor beta chains from one specimen sequenced in a study of T cells after posttransplantation cyclophosphamide. Only in-frame clones appear in the TCRdb table, and some are missing; sequencing was by immunoSEQ multiplex PCR. This set yields about 12,000 clones and no singletons; the top ten hold 26%. Cyclophosphamide on days +3 and +4 followed busulfan-fludarabine conditioning and a marrow graft. The input for sequencing was PBMCs, taken after allogeneic stem cell transplant with posttransplant cyclophosphamide. Every receptor here comes from a female patient aged 35-55 years who received an allogeneic stem cell transplant from a related donor, was CMV-positive, and had acute GVHD only. These T cells may partly come from the graft donor.

This clone was counted many times. The gene calls are TRBV19 and TRBJ1-2; D is perhaps TRBD1 (6 bases). The CDR3 contains 13 residues. CDR1 is LNHDA and CDR2 is SQIVND in the germline V gene (reference sequence). The V end was cut by 11 bases, the J end by 4 bases, with 17 bases between. CDR3 sequence: CAASTGNRYGYTF. The CDR3 region has the DNA TGTGCCGCCTCAACAGGGAACCGCTATGGCTACACCTTC.

This clone was recorded many times. This sequence joins TRBV10-2 and TRBJ2-7; no definite D call. Trimming shortened V by 2 bases and J by 9 bases, and 5 bases separated the two germline ends. The CDR3 consists of 10 residues. CDR1 and CDR2 from the germline V gene are WSHSY and SAAADI. The CDR3 sequence is CASSEESQYF. Here the CDR3 DNA reads TGCGCCAGCAGTGAGGAGTCGCAGTACTTC.

This clone came up many times. The chain couples TRBV11-3 to TRBJ2-4; the match to TRBD2 covers 9 bases. Losses at the gene ends were 5 bases for V and 6 bases for J; bases not matched to a gene: 11. This CDR3 region has 16 residues. Germline assignment: CDR1 SGHNT and CDR2 YENEEA. For the CDR3, the DNA is TGTGCCAGCAGCCTTAGCGGGAGTCAAAAGGGAAACATTCAGTACTTC. Its translation is CASSLSGSQKGNIQYF.

This clone was observed at least ten times. The chain joins TRBV7-8 to TRBJ1-5; tentative D call: TRBD1 (6 bases). The CDR3 loop spans 13 amino acids. CDR1 is SGHVS and CDR2 is FQNEAQ in the germline V gene. The V end was cut by 5 bases, the J end by 6 bases, with 11 bases between. The CDR3: CASSPQGRQPQHF. Here the CDR3 DNA reads TGTGCCAGCAGCCCACAGGGACGTCAGCCCCAGCATTTT.

This clone was detected a few times. CDR3: CASSSISQGAGGELFF. For the CDR3, the DNA is TGTGCCAGCAGCTCCATTTCACAGGGGGCGGGCGGGGAGCTGTTTTTT. The V call is TRBV7-8, the J call TRBJ2-2; 9 bases align to TRBD1. The V gene end was trimmed by 4 bases and the J gene end by 7 bases; junction bases not matched to a gene: 10. CDR3 length: 16 residues. Germline CDR1 and CDR2: SGHVS and FQNEAQ.

Ten or more counts support this clone. The chain uses TRBV5-8 and TRBJ1-2; no reliable D call. Between the trimmed V and J ends, which lost 4 bases and 0 bases, there was a span of 13 bases. Germline CDR1 SGHTS, CDR2 YDEGEE. This CDR3 is built from 15 residues. The CDR3 DNA is TGTGCCAGCAGCCTGCCAGTGAAAGCTAACTATGGCTACACCTTC. Translating it yields CASSLPVKANYGYTF.

The gene calls are TRBV29-1 and TRBJ2-1; tentative D call: TRBD2 (6 bases). The CDR3 totals 15 residues. Germline V lookup: CDR1 SQVTM, CDR2 ANQGSEA. V gave up 4 bases and J gave up 0 bases, with 13 bases separating them. DNA of the CDR3: TGCAGCGTTGTGCGCTGGGGGGACTCCTACAATGAGCAGTTCTTC. Protein product: CSVVRWGDSYNEQFF.

This clone was found many times. The rearrangement uses TRBV11-3 and TRBJ2-1; 8 nucleotides line up with TRBD2. Losses at the gene ends were 4 bases for V and 3 bases for J; bases not matched to a gene: 11. This CDR3 comprises 17 residues. CDR1 is SGHNT and CDR2 is YENEEA in the germline V gene. Here the CDR3 reads CASSSRPLAGNYNEQFF. In DNA form, the CDR3 reads TGTGCCAGCAGCTCCAGACCTCTAGCGGGCAACTACAATGAGCAGTTCTTC.

J is TRBJ2-1 and V is TRBV7-8, with TRBD2 identical over 13 bases. The junction had 8 bases not matched to a gene; V was cut back by 5 bases and J by 10 bases. This CDR3 contains 15 residues. Germline assignment: CDR1 SGHVS and CDR2 FQNEAQ. The chain's CDR3 is CASSMGLAGKEEQFF. CDR3 bases: TGTGCCAGCAGCATGGGACTAGCGGGAAAAGAAGAGCAGTTCTTC.

The rearrangement uses TRBV9 and TRBJ2-7, with TRBD1 matching 7 bases. CDR1 and CDR2 from the germline V gene are SGDLS and YYNGEE. V was clipped by 3 bases and J by 0 bases; unmatched bases: 3. This CDR3 region has 14 residues. CDR3 residues: CASSGWDSSYEQYF. In DNA form, the CDR3 reads TGTGCCAGCAGCGGGTGGGACAGCTCCTACGAGCAGTACTTC.

This clone occurred many times. V usage is TRBV6-4 and J usage is TRBJ2-7, with 7 bases aligning to TRBD1. The germline CDR1 and CDR2 sequences are MRHNA and SNTAGT. The CDR3 is made up of 15 amino acids. V shed 3 bases and J 3 bases; nucleotides not matched to a gene: 8. The CDR3 sequence: CASSEWDRPNYEQYF. CDR3 bases: TGTGCCAGCAGTGAGTGGGACAGACCTAACTACGAGCAGTACTTC.

This clone was recorded a few times. This chain uses TRBV9 with TRBJ1-2, with a possible D match to TRBD1 (5 bases). This CDR3 contains 12 residues. CDR1 is SGDLS, CDR2 YYNGEE, per germline. The ends were cut back, 3 bases at V and 8 bases at J, with 11 bases in the middle. CDR3 sequence: CASSGAGGGYTF. The CDR3 region has the DNA TGTGCCAGCAGCGGGGCCGGGGGGGGCTACACCTTC.

CDR3 bases: TGTGCCAGCAGCTTGGGGGCCTTAGCCGGTGAGACCCAGTACTTC. Amino acids: CASSLGALAGETQYF. The chain is built from TRBV11-3 and TRBJ2-5, with D possibly being TRBD1 (6 bases). Germline loops: CDR1 SGHNT, CDR2 YENEEA. The V gene lost 3 bases and the J gene lost 5 bases, with 16 bases spanning the gap. The CDR3 extends over 15 amino acids. The full variable domain, in which reference TRBV11-3 and TRBJ2-5 provide the parts outside the CDR3, is EAGVVQSPRYKIIEKKQPVAFWCNPISGHNTLYWYLQNLGQGPELLIRYENEEAVDDSQLPKDRFSAERLKGVDSTLKIQPAELGDSAVYLCASSLGALAGETQYFGPGTRLLVL.

This clone was detected many times. The rearrangement links TRBV10-3 to TRBJ2-7, with a weak D call TRBD1 (6 bases). Trimming pared 4 bases from V and 2 bases from J, leaving 12 bases between. Germline V lookup: CDR1 ENHRY, CDR2 SYGVKD. This CDR3 has 14 residues. As DNA, the CDR3 is TGTGCCATCAGTGTGACAGGTAAAACCTACGAGCAGTACTTC. Residues: CAISVTGKTYEQYF.

This clone was observed at least ten times. The chain uses TRBV7-8 and TRBJ2-3; perhaps TRBD2 as D (6 bases). The germline gives CDR1 SGHVS, CDR2 FQNEAQ. CDR3 length: 13 amino acids. The V end lost 0 bases, the J end lost 5 bases, and 6 bases lay between the germline ends. For the CDR3, the DNA is TGTGCCAGCAGCTTAGCGCGGGGAGATACGCAGTATTTT. Amino acid sequence: CASSLARGDTQYF. The entire variable domain, with the rest obtained from reference TRBV7-8 and TRBJ2-3, is as follows: GAGVSQSPRYKVAKRGQDVALRCDPISGHVSLFWYQQALGQGPEFLTYFQNEAQLDKSGLPSDRFFAERPEGSVSTLKIQRTQQEDSAVYLCASSLARGDTQYFGPGTRLTVL.

This clone was recorded many times. The rearrangement links TRBV7-8 to TRBJ1-1; D perhaps matches TRBD1 (6 bases). Trimming left V 1 base short and J 5 bases short, with 14 bases between. The germline V gene encodes CDR1 SGHVS and CDR2 FQNEAQ. This CDR3 comprises 15 residues. CDR3 nucleotide sequence: TGTGCCAGCAGCTTAGGTGGGGGGGCCGGGACTGAAGCTTTCTTT. Residues: CASSLGGGAGTEAFF.

This clone was seen many times. The rearrangement links TRBV6-5 to TRBJ1-1; 11 nucleotides align to TRBD1. Per germline, CDR1 MNHEY and CDR2 SVGAGI. J was trimmed by 7 bases and V by 11 bases; bases with no gene match: 9. The CDR3 runs 13 residues. DNA for the CDR3: TGTGCCTCATTGGGACAGGGGGTTGGTGAAGCTTTCTTT. This gives the protein CASLGQGVGEAFF.

This clone was seen at least ten times. The CDR3 region is CASSLSWDSRYNEQFF. The DNA of the CDR3 is TGTGCCAGCAGCTTGTCGTGGGACAGCAGGTACAATGAGCAGTTCTTC. The chain is built from TRBV5-4 and TRBJ2-1, with 7 bases identical to TRBD1. The V gene's germline CDR1 is SGHNT and CDR2 YYREEE (reference sequence). The trim removed 1 base at V and 4 bases at J, leaving 8 bases unmatched. This CDR3 spans 16 amino acids.

This clone was seen at least ten times. The chain couples TRBV9 to TRBJ2-1; no firm D call. The CDR3 loop spans 15 amino acids. CDR1 SGDLS and CDR2 YYNGEE come from the germline V gene. V lost 0 bases to trimming and J lost 0 bases, with 7 bases between them. The CDR3 nucleotides read TGTGCCAGCAGCGTAGACACATTCTCCTACAATGAGCAGTTCTTC. This sequence encodes CASSVDTFSYNEQFF.

This clone has ten or more counts. The genes are TRBV7-3 and TRBJ2-2; D is undetermined. V was shortened by 5 bases and J by 3 bases, with 7 bases between the two germline ends. Looked up from germline, CDR1 is SGHTA and CDR2 is FQGTGA. This CDR3 has 13 residues. DNA for the CDR3: TGTGCCAGCAGCCTCCCTTACACCGGGGAGCTGTTTTTT. Amino acid sequence: CASSLPYTGELFF.

J is TRBJ2-7 and V is TRBV21-1; TRBD2, as called in the table, went unchecked against the DNA. TRBV21-1 is a pseudogene locus. This CDR3 is built from 17 residues. The CDR3 spells CASSLKERGSMLGEQYV. The CDR3 coding sequence is TGTGCCAGCAGCCTAAAGGAGCGGGGGTCCATGTTGGGCGAGCAGTACGTC.

This clone was seen a few times. A single base separates this from a much larger clone, so it may be a read error. This sequence joins TRBV6-5 and TRBJ2-1, with D possibly being TRBD2 (5 bases). Germline lookup yields CDR1 MNHEY and CDR2 SVGAGI. The CDR3 is 13 amino acids. This chain's CDR3 is CASSRGSGNERFF. CDR3 coding DNA: TGTGCCAGCAGCCGCGGCTCGGGGAATGAGCGGTTCTTC.